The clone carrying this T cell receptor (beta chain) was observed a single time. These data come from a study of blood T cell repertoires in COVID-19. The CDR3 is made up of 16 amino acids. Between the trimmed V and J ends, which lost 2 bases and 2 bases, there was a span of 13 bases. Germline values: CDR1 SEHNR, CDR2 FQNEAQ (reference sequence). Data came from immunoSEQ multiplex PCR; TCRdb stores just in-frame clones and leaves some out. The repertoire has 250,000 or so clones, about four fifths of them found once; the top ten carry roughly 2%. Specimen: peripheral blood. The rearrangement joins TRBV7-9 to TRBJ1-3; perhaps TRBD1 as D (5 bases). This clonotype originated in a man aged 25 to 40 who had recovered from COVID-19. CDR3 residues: CASSLRPGQTGNTIYF. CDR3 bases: TGTGCCAGCAGCTTACGTCCAGGGCAAACTGGAAACACCATATATTTT.